Listed here is a single T cell receptor (beta chain). Authors' methods: The authors estimated nucleated cell counts from reference gene primer amplification. This table comes from immunoSEQ multiplex PCR, and its TCRdb copy is limited to in-frame clones, with some not included. V and J calls and clone size are given by that table; D and trimming were obtained from the DNA. Altogether approximately 300,000 clones are present, almost 90% being singletons, with the ten largest covering about 1%. This sample was taken from a study of blood T cell repertoires in COVID-19. On the study more broadly: Samples representing acute and convalescent COVID-19 were sourced from the United States, Italy and Spain.

The receptor comes from a middle-aged woman with COVID-19, enrolled during active disease. Source material: peripheral blood.

CDR3 residues: CASSVQVNTEAFF. The CDR3 DNA follows: TGTGCCAGCAGCGTTCAGGTGAACACTGAAGCTTTCTTT. The J gene is TRBJ1-1, the V gene TRBV2; no clear D. Germline loops: CDR1 SNHLY, CDR2 FYNNEI. V was pared by 6 bases and J by 0 bases, with 8 bases between. CDR3 length: 13 amino acids.